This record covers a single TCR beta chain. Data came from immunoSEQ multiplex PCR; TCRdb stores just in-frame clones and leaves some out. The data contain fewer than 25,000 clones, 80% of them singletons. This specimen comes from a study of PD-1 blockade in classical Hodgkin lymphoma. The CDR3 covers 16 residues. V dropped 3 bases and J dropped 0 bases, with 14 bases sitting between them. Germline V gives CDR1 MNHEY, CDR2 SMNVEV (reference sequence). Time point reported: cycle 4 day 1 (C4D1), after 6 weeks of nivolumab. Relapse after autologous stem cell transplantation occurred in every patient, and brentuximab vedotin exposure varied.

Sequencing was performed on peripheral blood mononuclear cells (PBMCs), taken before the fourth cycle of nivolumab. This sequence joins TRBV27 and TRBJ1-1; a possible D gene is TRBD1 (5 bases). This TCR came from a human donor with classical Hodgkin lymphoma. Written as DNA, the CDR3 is TGTGCCAGCAGTTTGGCAGGGTCGCTTGTGAACACTGAAGCTTTCTTT. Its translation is CASSLAGSLVNTEAFF.